This TCR beta chain is from a study of blood T cell repertoires in COVID-19 (dated by TCRdb to the early 2020s). Regarding the complete study: The collaborator samples originated in the United States, Italy and Spain and spanned the acute and convalescent phases of COVID-19. HLA class I and class II types, where available, came from metadata supplied by the sample provider rather than from assay-based typing. The material from the prospective study consisted of cDNA or gDNA derived from T cells, B-cell-depleted T cells, or PBMCs. The repertoires were released in a freely available public database intended as a resource for research on the immune response to SARS-CoV-2. The sample metadata nearly always contained a de-identified subject ID, COVID-19 status, age in years and sex. The samples were drawn from the first 160 participants of the ongoing ImmuneRACE study and from 1,200 or so subjects provided by 6 global collaborators. Deeply sampled blood TCRbeta repertoires from subjects exposed to, actively infected with, or recovered from COVID-19 were included in the dataset. Study-wide findings and limitations: The amount of clinical and demographic metadata varied by source and participant and was provided uncurated.

Participants in the prospective study were enrolled through a virtual design, were aged roughly 18 to 90 years, and lived in roughly 26 United States geographic areas. In the prospective study, cohorts were assigned on the basis of participant-reported clinical history obtained from a screening survey and a study questionnaire. For ImmuneRACE Cohort 3, a participant was defined as recovered based on two consecutive negative NP/OP PCR tests, clearance by a healthcare professional, or resolution of symptoms. In the prospective study, mobile phlebotomists collected whole blood, serum and a nasopharyngeal or oropharyngeal swab from each participant. Additional blood draws and questionnaires over an approximately 2-month period could optionally be provided by prospective study participants. Before DNA extraction, prospective study blood samples were shipped either frozen or at room temperature. The germline V gene gives CDR1 as KGHDR and CDR2 as SFDVKD. The CDR3, from cysteine to phenylalanine, totals 14 residues. CDR3 DNA is the only sequence kept; it has 42 bases, read in frame from the first base. Unmatched junction bases come to 5, with V trimmed by 3 bases and J by 5 bases.

This clone occurred once. Its specific antigen is unknown. Base qualities are not provided; no much larger clone lies one nucleotide away. TCRbeta CDR3 regions were amplified from genomic DNA using the immunoSEQ Assay, a bias-controlled multiplex PCR. In the original analysis: Within the assay, amplification of reference gene primers was used to estimate how many nucleated cells each sample contained. To quantify the absolute abundance of each unique TCRbeta CDR3 rearrangement, sequence reads were collapsed and filtered. For each sample, productive Simpson clonality was calculated as the square root of Simpson's diversity index over productive rearrangements. Sourced from immuneACCESS, this table was stored by TCRdb with only in-frame sequences that have V and J called. A share of the clones is absent; for the studies checked, an unresolved V gene accounts for under half, and the remainder has no known explanation. V and J calls and clone size follow that table, whereas D and trimming were derived from the DNA. The sample table records about 160,000 clones; about 80% of these occur just once. Clones ranked in the top ten supply less than 4% of the sample.

The sample was PBMCs or T cells enriched from blood (not recorded which). The receptor was derived from a woman aged 55 to 70 who had recovered from COVID-19. In this chain, TRBV24-1 is recombined with TRBJ2-5; 7 bases in the middle match TRBD2. The encoded CDR3 is CATSDGLGSETQYF. The bases read TGTGCCACCAGTGATGGACTAGGCTCGGAGACCCAGTACTTC.